These 5 T cell receptor beta chains were sequenced from one sample in a study of blood T cell repertoires in COVID-19. Method: immunoSEQ multiplex PCR; TCRdb's copy keeps in-frame clones and lacks some. The sample has about 100,000 clones, roughly 87% seen once. The source material was peripheral blood. The receptors come from a young man in a cohort sampled during active COVID-19.

The chain couples TRBV19 to TRBJ2-5; 7 bases agree with TRBD1. J was trimmed by 9 bases and V by 5 bases; bases with no gene match: 12. The CDR3 covers 14 residues. Per the germline V gene, CDR1 is LNHDA and CDR2 is SQIVND (reference sequence). The DNA of the CDR3 is TGTGCCAGTAGTCAAAGCAGTCAGGGGGTGCCCCAGTACTTC. It translates to CASSQSSQGVPQYF.

The chain combines TRBV10-3 with TRBJ1-2; TRBD1 might be the D (6 bases). The CDR3 is made up of 14 amino acids. The germline gives CDR1 ENHRY, CDR2 SYGVKD. Trimming shortened V by 8 bases and J by 1 base, and 14 bases separated the two germline ends. CDR3 protein: CAIDPGGGNYGYTF. CDR3 in DNA: TGTGCCATCGACCCGGGAGGGGGTAACTATGGCTACACCTTC.

This chain connects TRBV25-1 to TRBJ2-3, with unresolved D. The V end lost 4 bases, the J end lost 2 bases, and 13 bases lay between the germline ends. Germline CDR1 reads MGHDK; CDR2 reads SYGVNS. The CDR3 has 15 residues. The chain's CDR3 is CASSAGELTTDTQYF. The CDR3 DNA sequence: TGTGCCAGCAGTGCCGGAGAGTTAACCACAGATACGCAGTATTTT.

The rearrangement links TRBV2 to TRBJ2-7; a weak D match, TRBD1 (5 bases). The CDR3 is 15 amino acids. V shed 1 base and J shed 7 bases, with 17 bases lying between them. CDR1 and CDR2 from the germline V gene are SNHLY and FYNNEI. CDR3 coding DNA: TGTGCCAGCAGTGAAGTAGCAGGGCTGGCCGGGGAGCAGTACTTC. Protein product: CASSEVAGLAGEQYF.

This CDR3 is CASSVVSGALNYGYTF. Written as DNA, the CDR3 is TGTGCCAGCAGCGTAGTTTCGGGAGCACTTAACTATGGCTACACCTTC. The rearrangement uses TRBV9 and TRBJ1-2, with no clear D. Trimming left V 0 bases short and J 1 base short, with 13 bases between. The CDR3 spans 16 residues. CDR1 and CDR2 from the germline V gene are SGDLS and YYNGEE.